This TCR beta chain was identified during a study of CD8+ T cells in alopecia areata (dated 2018 in TCRdb). Regarding the study in general: The treated patients took part in an open-label pilot trial in which moderate-to-severe alopecia areata was treated with oral tofacitinib at 5 to 10 mg twice daily. Biopsies were taken from tofacitinib-treated patients at baseline and again at 4 and 24 weeks into treatment, and several of those patients also had a later scalp biopsy. Scalp clonality was compared among normal scalp (n=4), patchy alopecia areata scalp (n=8), and alopecia totalis/universalis scalp (n=8). In both human patients and the C3H/HeJ mouse model, the study applied high-throughput TCRbeta sequencing to look at T cell clonal expansion in alopecia areata. RNA came from the PAXgene miRNA kit for fixed scalp, the miRNeasy kit for PBMCs, and the RNeasy kit for mouse skin. Disease severity in treated patients was measured with the SALT score, which quantifies the percentage of affected scalp surface area. Tofacitinib was administered for 6 to 18 months, and 6 months of follow-up off drug were then conducted to assess delayed response and recurrence. TCRbeta CDR3 regions were amplified by immunoSEQ multiplex PCR with 35 Vbeta forward and 13 Jbeta reverse primers. Human TCRbeta sequencing covered scalp tissue and sorted CD4+ and CD8+ peripheral blood T cells from patchy and totalis/universalis alopecia areata patients and healthy controls. Overall study results and their limits: With tofacitinib, both scalp clonality and the number of expanded CD8+ clones among the top 100 scalp clones went down significantly. Because the treated cohort was small and had only one nonresponder, larger studies are needed to examine links between baseline CD8+ expansion and response. Compared with normal scalp, lesional scalp had higher clonality and more expanded CD8+ clones, particularly in alopecia totalis/universalis, a pattern that suggests antigenic drive. During tofacitinib treatment, many expanded lesional clones stuck around in both scalp and blood, and this persistence may partly explain why relapse happens after treatment is stopped. Compared with mice, TCR sequences shared between patients were less clear, possibly partly because of HLA diversity across the patient population. Unlike mouse skin, which is dominated by gammadelta T cells, normal human skin has resident alphabeta T cells that are also sequenced, and this complicates analysis of the scalp TCR repertoire.

In the germline V gene (reference sequence), CDR1 corresponds to GTSNPN and CDR2 to SVGIG. Measured from the cysteine to the phenylalanine, the CDR3 is 13 residues long. The read is trimmed to its CDR3 DNA, 39 bases read in frame from base 1. The junction shows trimming of 0 bases on V and 3 bases on J, plus 8 bases between the germline ends. In the paper's terms, the treatment or condition label means: oral pan-JAK inhibitor, 5-10 mg twice daily. From alopecia areata patients, peripheral blood was collected along with lesional scalp punch biopsies. After PBMCs were isolated by density centrifugation and stained for CD3, CD4 and CD8, a FACSAria was used to sort CD4+ and CD8+ T cells. In the case of this clone: Its cognate antigen has yet to be identified. No quality values exist for individual bases; no much larger clone is one base distant. Additional DNA sequences in this sample encode the identical CDR3.

The library relied on the immunoSEQ multiplex PCR assay. For TCR sequencing, RNA was extracted from every sample and reverse transcribed into cDNA to serve as template. SuperScript III was used to make first-strand cDNA, primed with a 2:1 mix of oligo-dT and random hexamers. A synthetic immune receptor repertoire was used to assess amplification bias, and residual bias was removed computationally. Processing in the source paper ran as follows. Raw reads were preprocessed to remove errors, and CDR3 was defined by IMGT conventions from the conserved cysteine to phenylalanine. To get clonality, Shannon entropy was normalized by log2 of the number of productive unique TCRs and the result was subtracted from 1. CD4 or CD8 identity of scalp clones was inferred by cross-referencing scalp TCRbeta sequences with sorted blood CD4 and CD8 repertoires. Held by TCRdb, this immuneACCESS table contains in-frame sequences only and omits some clones. Under half of the omission traces to an unresolved V gene where checked; the cause of the rest is unknown. The D gene and trimming were derived from the DNA, and the V and J assignments and clone size from that table. This sample is represented by some 180,000 clones; approximately 49% of them were singletons. The ten largest clones represent roughly 9.1% of the sample.

This specimen consisted of CD8+ T cells sorted from blood, obtained at approximately week 51, from a patient treated with tofacitinib. The clonotype was recovered from a human donor with alopecia areata. The V and J genes are TRBV30 and TRBJ1-1; the D gene is possibly TRBD1, with 5 bases matching. Read as DNA, the sequence is TGTGCCTGGAGTGTGGGGGGGGACACTGAAGCTTTCTTT. This gives the protein CAWSVGGDTEAFF.